Below, one T cell receptor beta chain is given with its context. Repertoires were generated with immunoSEQ multiplex PCR, while TCRdb's copy carries only in-frame clones and drops some. This table has about 130,000 clones, around 86% appearing once. The data originate from a study of cytomegalovirus exposure and HLA in healthy donors. Germline-derived CDR1 and CDR2 are MGHRA and YSYEKL. The CDR3 has 15 amino acids. Trimming cost V 4 bases and J 3 bases; bases outside gene matches: 5. Material: PBMCs. The source is a woman between 18 and 29 years old in good health and CMV-seronegative. This sequence joins TRBV4-1 and TRBJ1-3; 8 bases align to TRBD1. Here the CDR3 DNA reads TGCGCCAGCAGCCCTGACAGGGGAAGTGGAAACACCATATATTTT. Amino acids: CASSPDRGSGNTIYF.